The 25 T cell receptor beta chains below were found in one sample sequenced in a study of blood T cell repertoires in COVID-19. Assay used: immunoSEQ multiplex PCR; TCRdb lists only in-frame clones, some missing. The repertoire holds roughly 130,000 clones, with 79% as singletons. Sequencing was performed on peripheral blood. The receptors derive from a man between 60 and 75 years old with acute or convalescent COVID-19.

CDR3 amino acids: CASGPTVHGYTF. CDR3 DNA sequence: TGTGCCAGTGGTCCGACAGTACATGGCTACACCTTC. This rearrangement joins TRBV6-5 to TRBJ1-2; D perhaps matches TRBD1 (5 bases). Germline assignment: CDR1 MNHEY and CDR2 SVGAGI. The germline V and J ends were trimmed by 9 bases and 6 bases, with 14 bases remaining between them. The CDR3 is made up of 12 amino acids.

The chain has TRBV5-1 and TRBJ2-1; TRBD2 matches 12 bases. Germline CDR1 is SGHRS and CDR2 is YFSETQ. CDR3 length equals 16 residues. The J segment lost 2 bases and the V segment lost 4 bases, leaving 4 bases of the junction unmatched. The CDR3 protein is CASSALAGGTYNEQFF. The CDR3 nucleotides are TGCGCCAGCAGCGCACTAGCGGGAGGCACCTACAATGAGCAGTTCTTC.

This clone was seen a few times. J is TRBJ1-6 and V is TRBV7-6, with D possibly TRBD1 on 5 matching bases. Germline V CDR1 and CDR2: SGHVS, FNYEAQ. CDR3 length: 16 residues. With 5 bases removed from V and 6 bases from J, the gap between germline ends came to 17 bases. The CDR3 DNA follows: TGTGCCAGCAGCCCCTGGACACGAAACCTTAATTCACCCCTCCACTTT. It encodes CASSPWTRNLNSPLHF. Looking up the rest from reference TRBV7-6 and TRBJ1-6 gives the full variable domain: GAGVSQSPRYKVTKRGQDVALRCDPISGHVSLYWYRQALGQGPEFLTYFNYEAQQDKSGLPNDRFSAERPEGSISTLTIQRTEQRDSAMYRCASSPWTRNLNSPLHFGNGTRLTVT.

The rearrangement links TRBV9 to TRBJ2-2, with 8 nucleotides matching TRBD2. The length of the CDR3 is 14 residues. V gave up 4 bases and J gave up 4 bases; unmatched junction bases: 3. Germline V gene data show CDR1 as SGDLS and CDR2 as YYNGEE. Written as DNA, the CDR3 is TGTGCCAGCAGCCGCGGGGGGAGCACCGGGGAGCTGTTTTTT. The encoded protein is CASSRGGSTGELFF. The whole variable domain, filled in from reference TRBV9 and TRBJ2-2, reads DSGVTQTPKHLITATGQRVTLRCSPRSGDLSVYWYQQSLDQGLQFLIQYYNGEERAKGNILERFSAQQFPDLHSELNLSSLELGDSALYFCASSRGGSTGELFFGEGSRLTVL.

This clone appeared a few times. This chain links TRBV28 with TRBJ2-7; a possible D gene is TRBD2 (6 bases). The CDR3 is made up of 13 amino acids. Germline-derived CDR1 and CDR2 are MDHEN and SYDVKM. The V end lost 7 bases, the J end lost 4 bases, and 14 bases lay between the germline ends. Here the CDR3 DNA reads TGTGCCAGCACTCAAACCCGGGAGTACGAGCAGTACTTC. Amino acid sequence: CASTQTREYEQYF.

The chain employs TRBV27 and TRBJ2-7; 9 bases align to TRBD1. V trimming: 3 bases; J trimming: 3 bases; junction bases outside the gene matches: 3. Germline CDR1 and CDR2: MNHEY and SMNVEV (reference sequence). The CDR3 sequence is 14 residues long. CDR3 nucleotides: TGTGCCAGCAGTTTCGGGACAGGGAACTACGAGCAGTACTTC. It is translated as CASSFGTGNYEQYF.

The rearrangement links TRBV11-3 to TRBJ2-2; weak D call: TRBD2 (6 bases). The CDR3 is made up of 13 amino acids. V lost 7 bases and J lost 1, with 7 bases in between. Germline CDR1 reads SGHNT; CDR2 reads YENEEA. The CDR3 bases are TGTGCCAGCATGGGGGGGAACACCGGGGAGCTGTTTTTT. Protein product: CASMGGNTGELFF.

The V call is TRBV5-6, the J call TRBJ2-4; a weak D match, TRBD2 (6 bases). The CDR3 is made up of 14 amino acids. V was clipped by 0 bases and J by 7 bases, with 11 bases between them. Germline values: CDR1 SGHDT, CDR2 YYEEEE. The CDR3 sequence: CASSLEGRSNIQYF. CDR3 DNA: TGTGCCAGCAGCTTGGAAGGGAGGTCGAACATTCAGTACTTC.

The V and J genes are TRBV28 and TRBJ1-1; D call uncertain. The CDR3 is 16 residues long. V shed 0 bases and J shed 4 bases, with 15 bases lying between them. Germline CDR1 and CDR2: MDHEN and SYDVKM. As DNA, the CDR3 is TGTGCCAGCAGTTTATGGGGCGCAGGTTTGGGCACTGAAGCTTTCTTT. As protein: CASSLWGAGLGTEAFF.

DNA of the CDR3: TGCGCCAGCAGCTTGGGTCGGGTCCAAGAGACCCAGTACTTC. It translates to CASSLGRVQETQYF. The J gene is TRBJ2-5, the V gene TRBV5-1; no definite D call. Germline CDR1 reads SGHRS; CDR2 reads YFSETQ. V was cut by 0 bases and J by 1 base, with 7 bases left in between. There are 14 residues in the CDR3. Variable domain in full (rest from reference TRBV5-1 and TRBJ2-5): KAGVTQTPRYLIKTRGQQVTLSCSPISGHRSVSWYQQTPGQGLQFLFEYFSETQRNKGNFPGRFSGRQFSNSRSEMNVSTLELGDSALYLCASSLGRVQETQYFGPGTRLLVL.

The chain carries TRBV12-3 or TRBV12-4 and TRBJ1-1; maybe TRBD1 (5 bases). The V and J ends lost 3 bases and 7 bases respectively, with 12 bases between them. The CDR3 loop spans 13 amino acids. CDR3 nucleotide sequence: TGTGCCAGCAGTTTCGGGCAGGGCATTGAAGCTTTCTTT. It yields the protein CASSFGQGIEAFF.

The CDR3 DNA is TGCGCCAGCAGCCCCGGGACAGGGGCTCTAAGATCACCCCTCCACTTT. It translates to CASSPGTGALRSPLHF. The chain uses TRBV5-1 and TRBJ1-6, with 10 positions matching TRBD1. Looked up from germline, CDR1 is SGHRS and CDR2 is YFSETQ. The trim removed 4 bases at V and 10 bases at J, leaving 11 bases unmatched. The CDR3 loop spans 16 amino acids.

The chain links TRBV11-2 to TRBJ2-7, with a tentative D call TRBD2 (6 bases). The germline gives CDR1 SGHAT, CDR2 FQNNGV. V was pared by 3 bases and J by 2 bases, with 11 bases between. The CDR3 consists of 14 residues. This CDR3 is CASSLAGLTYEQYF. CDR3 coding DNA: TGTGCCAGCAGCTTGGCGGGACTGACCTACGAGCAGTACTTC.

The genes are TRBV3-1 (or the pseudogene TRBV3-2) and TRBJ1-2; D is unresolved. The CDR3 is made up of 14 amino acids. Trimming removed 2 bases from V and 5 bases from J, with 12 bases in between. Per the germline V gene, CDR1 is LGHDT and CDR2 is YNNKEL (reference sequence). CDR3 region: CASSQPQVRYGYTF. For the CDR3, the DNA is TGTGCCAGCAGCCAACCCCAAGTTCGGTATGGCTACACCTTC.

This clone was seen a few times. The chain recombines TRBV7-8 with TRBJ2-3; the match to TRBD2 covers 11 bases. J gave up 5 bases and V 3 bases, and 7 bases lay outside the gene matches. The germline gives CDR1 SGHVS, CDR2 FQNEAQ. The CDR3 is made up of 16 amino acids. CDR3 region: CASSFNSGRAKDTQYF. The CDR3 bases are TGTGCCAGCAGCTTTAATAGCGGGAGGGCCAAAGATACGCAGTATTTT.

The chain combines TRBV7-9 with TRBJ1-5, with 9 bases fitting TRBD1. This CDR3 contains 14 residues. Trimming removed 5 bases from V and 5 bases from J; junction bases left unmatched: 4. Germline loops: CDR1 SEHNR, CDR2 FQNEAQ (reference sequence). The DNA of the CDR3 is TGTGCCAGCAGCCCAGACAGGGGGGATCAGCCCCAGCATTTT. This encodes CASSPDRGDQPQHF.

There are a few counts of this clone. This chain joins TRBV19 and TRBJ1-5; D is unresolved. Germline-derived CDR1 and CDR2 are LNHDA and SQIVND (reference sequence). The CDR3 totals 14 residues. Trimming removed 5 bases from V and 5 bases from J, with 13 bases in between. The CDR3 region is CASSHTVVYQPQHF. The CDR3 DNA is TGTGCCAGTAGTCACACAGTAGTTTATCAGCCCCAGCATTTT. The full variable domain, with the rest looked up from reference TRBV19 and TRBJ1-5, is DGGITQSPKYLFRKEGQNVTLSCEQNLNHDAMYWYRQDPGQGLRLIYYSQIVNDFQKGDIAEGYSVSREKKESFPLTVTSAQKNPTAFYLCASSHTVVYQPQHFGDGTRLSIL.

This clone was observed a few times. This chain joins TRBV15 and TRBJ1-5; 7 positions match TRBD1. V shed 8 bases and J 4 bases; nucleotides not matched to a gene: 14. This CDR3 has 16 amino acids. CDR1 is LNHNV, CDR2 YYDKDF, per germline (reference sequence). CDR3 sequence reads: CATEWAQGIRNQPQHF. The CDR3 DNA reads TGTGCCACCGAATGGGCACAGGGGATTCGGAATCAGCCCCAGCATTTT. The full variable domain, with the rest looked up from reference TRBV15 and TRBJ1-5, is DAMVIQNPRYQVTQFGKPVTLSCSQTLNHNVMYWYQQKSSQAPKLLFHYYDKDFNNEADTPDNFQSRRPNTSFCFLDIRSPGLGDTAMYLCATEWAQGIRNQPQHFGDGTRLSIL.

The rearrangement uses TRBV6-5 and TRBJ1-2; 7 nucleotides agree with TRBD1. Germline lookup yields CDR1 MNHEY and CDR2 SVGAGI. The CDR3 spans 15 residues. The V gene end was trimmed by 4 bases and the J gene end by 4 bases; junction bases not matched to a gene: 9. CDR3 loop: CASSSLGTAIYGYTF. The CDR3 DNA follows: TGTGCCAGCAGTTCCCTCGGGACAGCTATCTATGGCTACACCTTC.

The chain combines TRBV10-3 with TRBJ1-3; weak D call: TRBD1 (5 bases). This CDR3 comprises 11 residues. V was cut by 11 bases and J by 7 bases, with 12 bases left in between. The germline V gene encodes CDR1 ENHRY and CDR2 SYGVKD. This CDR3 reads CAAAGSNTIYF. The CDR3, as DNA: TGTGCCGCAGCAGGGTCCAACACCATATATTTT.

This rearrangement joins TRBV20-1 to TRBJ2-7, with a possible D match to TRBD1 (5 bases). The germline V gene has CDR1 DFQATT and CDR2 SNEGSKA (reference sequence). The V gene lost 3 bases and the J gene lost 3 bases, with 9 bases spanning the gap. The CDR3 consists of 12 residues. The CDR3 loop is CSASGDSYEQYF. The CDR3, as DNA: TGCAGTGCTAGTGGTGACAGCTACGAGCAGTACTTC.

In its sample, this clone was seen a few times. CDR3 region: CASSQLDGSSYNEQFF. CDR3 in DNA: TGTGCCAGCAGCCAACTAGACGGAAGCTCCTACAATGAGCAGTTCTTC. The chain carries TRBV4-2 and TRBJ2-1, with no clear D. V lost 2 bases and J lost 0, with 11 bases in between. This CDR3 has 16 residues. Germline CDR1 LGHNA, CDR2 YNFKEQ.

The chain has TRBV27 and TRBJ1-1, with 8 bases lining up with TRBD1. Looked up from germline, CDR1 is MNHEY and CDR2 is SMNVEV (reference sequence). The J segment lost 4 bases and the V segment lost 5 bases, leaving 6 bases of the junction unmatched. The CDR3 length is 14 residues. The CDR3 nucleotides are TGTGCCAGCAGTCGACAGGGGTTCTCCACTGAAGCTTTCTTT. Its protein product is CASSRQGFSTEAFF.

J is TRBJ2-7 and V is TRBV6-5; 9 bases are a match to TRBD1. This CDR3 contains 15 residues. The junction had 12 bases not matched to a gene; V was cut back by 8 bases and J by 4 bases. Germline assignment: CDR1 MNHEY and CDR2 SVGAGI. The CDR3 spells CASQIPGQGEYEQYF. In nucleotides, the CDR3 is TGTGCCAGCCAAATACCGGGACAGGGAGAGTACGAGCAGTACTTC.

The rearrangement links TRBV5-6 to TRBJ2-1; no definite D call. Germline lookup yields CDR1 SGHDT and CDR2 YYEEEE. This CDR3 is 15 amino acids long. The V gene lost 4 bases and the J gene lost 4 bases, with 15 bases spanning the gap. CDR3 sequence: CASSPASFPYNEQFF. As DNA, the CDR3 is TGTGCCAGCAGCCCGGCTAGTTTTCCATACAATGAGCAGTTCTTC.